One T cell receptor beta chain is described in this entry. The data belong to a study of blood T cell repertoires in COVID-19. Study information: The cDNA or gDNA used as material had been derived from T cells, B-cell-depleted T cells, or PBMCs.

Deletions cut 11 bases from V and 4 bases from J, with 20 bases between. From germline, CDR1 is MDHEN and CDR2 SYDVKM. The CDR3 sequence is 14 residues long. The method was immunoSEQ multiplex PCR; TCRdb's version includes in-frame clones alone and lacks a portion of them. The sample records about 140,000 clones, around 84% being singletons. The gene calls are TRBV28 and TRBJ1-2, with a tentative D call TRBD1 (6 bases). The sample taken for sequencing was peripheral blood. The clonotype comes from a young man with COVID-19, enrolled during active disease. In nucleotides, the CDR3 is TGTGCCGGCCAGGGGTGGAAATCGCGCTATGGCTACACCTTC. Residues: CAGQGWKSRYGYTF.